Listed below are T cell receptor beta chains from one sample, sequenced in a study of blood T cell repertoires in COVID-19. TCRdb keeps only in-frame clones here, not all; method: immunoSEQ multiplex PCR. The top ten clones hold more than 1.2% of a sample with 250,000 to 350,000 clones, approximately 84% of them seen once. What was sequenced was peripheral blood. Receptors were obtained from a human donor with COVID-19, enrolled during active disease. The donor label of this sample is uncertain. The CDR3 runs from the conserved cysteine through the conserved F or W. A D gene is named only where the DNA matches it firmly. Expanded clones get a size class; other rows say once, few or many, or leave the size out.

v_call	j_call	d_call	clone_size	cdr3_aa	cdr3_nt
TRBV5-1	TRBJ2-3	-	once	CASSLGANSALDTQYF	TGCGCCAGCAGCTTGGGCGCGAACTCTGCGTTGGATACGCAGTATTTT
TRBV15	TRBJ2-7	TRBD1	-	CATSRDRGREQYF	TGTGCCACCAGCAGAGATAGGGGGCGGGAGCAGTACTTC
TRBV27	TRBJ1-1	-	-	CASSLQGRDRAFF	TGTGCCAGCAGTTTACAGGGGAGGGATCGGGCTTTCTTT
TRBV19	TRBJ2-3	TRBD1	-	CASSMARDSRTDTQYF	TGTGCCAGTAGTATGGCCCGGGACAGCAGAACAGATACGCAGTATTTT
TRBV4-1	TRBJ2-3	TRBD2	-	CASSQDEGTSGTRTDTQYF	TGCGCCAGCAGCCAAGATGAAGGGACTAGCGGGACCCGCACAGATACGCAGTATTTT
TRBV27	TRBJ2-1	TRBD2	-	CASRYTGLAGGPYNEQFF	TGTGCCAGCAGATATACGGGACTAGCGGGAGGGCCTTACAATGAGCAGTTCTTC
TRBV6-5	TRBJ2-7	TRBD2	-	CASGSGRGPYEQYF	TGTGCCAGCGGGAGCGGGAGGGGCCCCTACGAGCAGTACTTC
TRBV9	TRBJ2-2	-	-	CASSPNWATGELFF	TGTGCCAGCAGCCCCAATTGGGCCACCGGGGAGCTGTTTTTT
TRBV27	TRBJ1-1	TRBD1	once	CASNPGQGRGGSEAFF	TGTGCCAGCAACCCCGGACAGGGAAGAGGAGGCAGTGAAGCTTTCTTT
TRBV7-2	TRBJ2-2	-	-	CASSSPNAGELFF	TGTGCCAGCAGCTCGCCTAATGCCGGGGAGCTGTTTTTT
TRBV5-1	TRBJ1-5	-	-	CASSLAGSGNQPQHF	TGCGCCAGCAGCTTGGCCGGGTCAGGGAATCAGCCCCAGCATTTT
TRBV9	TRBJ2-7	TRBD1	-	CASSEDGTGGYEQYF	TGTGCCAGCAGCGAGGATGGGACAGGGGGCTACGAGCAGTACTTC
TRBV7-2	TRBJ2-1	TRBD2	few	CASSLVRLAGAGYEQFF	TGTGCCAGCAGCTTAGTAAGACTAGCGGGAGCGGGCTATGAGCAGTTCTTC